Each of the 28 T cell receptor beta chains below was sequenced from the same sample in a study of blood T cell repertoires in COVID-19. Assay used: immunoSEQ multiplex PCR; TCRdb lists only in-frame clones, some missing. This sample has about 150,000 clones, with 80% found just once. The sequenced material came from peripheral blood. These receptors were obtained from a man aged 55 to 70 with acute or convalescent COVID-19.

The V gene is TRBV19, the J gene TRBJ1-2, with 9 bases aligning to TRBD1. This CDR3 has 15 residues. Germline V gene data show CDR1 as LNHDA and CDR2 as SQIVND (reference sequence). The V and J ends lost 4 bases and 7 bases, in that order; junction bases with no gene match: 10. DNA for the CDR3: TGTGCCAGTAGTACCCAACAGGGGGCGAAGAGTGGCTACACCTTC. This codes for CASSTQQGAKSGYTF.

For this clone: One end of the junction is discordant with germline, which a read error may explain. The chain couples TRBV11-2 to TRBJ2-3, with 9 bases aligning to TRBD2. Per the germline V gene, CDR1 is SGHAT and CDR2 is FQNNGV. The CDR3 is 13 amino acids. CDR3 nucleotides: TGTGCCAGCAGCTTAGAGTCTAGCGGGGTTCAGTGGTTT. This translates into CASSLESSGVQWF.

CDR3 coding DNA: TGTGCCAGCAGCCTGAGACTGGAAGAAAACATTCAGTACTTC. This gives the protein CASSLRLEENIQYF. This chain connects TRBV11-2 to TRBJ2-4; D gene ambiguous. This CDR3 comprises 14 residues. Looked up from germline, CDR1 is SGHAT and CDR2 is FQNNGV. With 5 bases removed from V and 5 bases from J, the gap between germline ends came to 13 bases.

In its sample, this clone was seen a few times. The V and J genes are TRBV3-1 (or the pseudogene TRBV3-2) and TRBJ2-3; 10 bases fit TRBD2. V was pared by 3 bases and J by 4 bases, with 1 base of the junction left unmatched. The germline V gene encodes CDR1 LGHDT and CDR2 YNNKEL (reference sequence). The CDR3 contains 14 residues. The chain's CDR3 is CASSHGLAADTQYF. CDR3 in DNA: TGTGCCAGCAGCCACGGACTAGCGGCAGATACGCAGTATTTT.

The rearrangement uses TRBV28 and TRBJ2-2, with 7 bases identical to TRBD1. V dropped 7 bases and J dropped 5; count of bases not matched to a gene: 10. The CDR3 length is 15 residues. Germline CDR1 and CDR2: MDHEN and SYDVKM. CDR3 region: CASNGAGGKTGELFF. CDR3 in DNA: TGTGCCAGCAATGGGGCAGGGGGAAAAACCGGGGAGCTGTTTTTT.

The CDR3 DNA reads as TGTGCCAGCAGCTTCCATAGCGGGGGGTCCTACAATGAGCAGTTCTTC. Its protein product is CASSFHSGGSYNEQFF. This chain uses TRBV7-2 with TRBJ2-1, with 10 positions matching TRBD2. The CDR3 loop spans 16 amino acids. The ends lost 3 bases at V and 1 base at J; junction bases unmatched: 3. Per germline, CDR1 SGHTA and CDR2 FQGNSA.

There are a few counts of this clone. The chain couples TRBV28 to TRBJ2-2; TRBD1 aligns across 8 bases. V trimming: 6 bases; J trimming: 5 bases; junction bases outside the gene matches: 11. CDR3 length: 16 residues. Per the germline V gene, CDR1 is MDHEN and CDR2 is SYDVKM. CDR3 sequence: CASSLMDRVGTGELFF. In DNA, the CDR3 is TGTGCCAGCAGCTTAATGGACAGGGTGGGGACCGGGGAGCTGTTTTTT.

The chain carries TRBV18 and TRBJ1-2; no definite D call. The CDR3 covers 15 residues. The germline V and J ends were trimmed by 0 bases and 5 bases, with 13 bases remaining between them. CDR1 is KGHSH, CDR2 LQKENI, per germline. The DNA of the CDR3 is TGTGCCAGCTCACCACCGATAAGTGGCGGGTATGGCTACACCTTC. Encoded protein: CASSPPISGGYGYTF.

The chain uses TRBV7-2 and TRBJ2-2, with TRBD1 matching over 8 bases. Per the germline V gene, CDR1 is SGHTA and CDR2 is FQGNSA. V lost 1 base to trimming and J lost 7 bases; unmatched junction nucleotides: 11. The CDR3 length is 17 residues. CDR3 DNA sequence: TGTGCCAGCAGCTTAGGGCGAAGGACAGGGAGAATCGGGGAGCTGTTTTTT. Translated: CASSLGRRTGRIGELFF.

With regard to this clone: Relative to the germline gene, one junction end is altered; a read error may explain this. The rearrangement links TRBV2 to TRBJ2-3, with D tentatively TRBD2 (6 bases). CDR1 and CDR2 from the germline V gene are SNHLY and FYNNEI. The CDR3 length is 14 residues. This CDR3 reads CVSLYGTGTDTQYF. Here the CDR3 DNA reads TGTGTCAGCCTATACGGGACTGGTACAGATACGCAGTATTTT.

In nucleotides, the CDR3 is TGTGCCAGCAGCCCCCGCCCGGGGGGGATGAATCAGCCCCAGCATTTT. This codes for CASSPRPGGMNQPQHF. This chain joins TRBV5-5 and TRBJ1-5; D possibly corresponds to TRBD1 (5 bases). The V end was cut by 4 bases, the J end by 4 bases, with 18 bases between. The CDR3 is 16 amino acids. Germline V CDR1 and CDR2: SGHKS, YYEKEE (reference sequence).

Concerning this clone: The sample contains more than one DNA sequence encoding this CDR3. This chain links TRBV6-2 or TRBV6-3 with TRBJ1-1, with D perhaps matching TRBD1 (5 bases). V was cut by 0 bases and J by 5 bases, with 7 bases left in between. CDR1 and CDR2 from the germline V gene are MNHEY and SVGEGT. The CDR3 length is 13 residues. DNA of the CDR3: TGTGCCAGCAGTTACTCCCGGGGGACTGAAGCTTTCTTT. As protein: CASSYSRGTEAFF.

The chain couples TRBV23-1 to TRBJ2-7, with 9 bases matching TRBD1. TRBV23-1 counts as an open reading frame of uncertain function. Trimming cost V 4 bases and J 5 bases; bases outside gene matches: 3. CDR3 length: 13 residues. The CDR3 region is CASSPGQGDEQYF. The DNA for the CDR3 is TGCGCCAGCAGTCCGGGACAGGGCGACGAGCAGTACTTC.

This rearrangement joins TRBV3-1 (or the pseudogene TRBV3-2) to TRBJ2-2; TRBD1 might be the D (5 bases). CDR3 length: 14 amino acids. The germline V gene encodes CDR1 LGHDT and CDR2 YNNKEL (reference sequence). The V and J ends lost 3 bases and 4 bases respectively, with 9 bases between them. CDR3 in amino acids: CASSHKGRTGELFF. The CDR3 DNA follows: TGTGCCAGCAGCCACAAGGGGCGCACCGGGGAGCTGTTTTTT.

The gene calls are TRBV14 and TRBJ1-1; 7 bases map to TRBD1. With V trimmed by 0 bases and J by 0 bases, 4 bases remained unmatched. Germline CDR1 SGHDN, CDR2 FVKESK. The CDR3 length is 16 residues. The CDR3 reads CASSQDRGQVNTEAFF. As DNA, the CDR3 is TGTGCCAGCAGCCAAGATCGTGGACAGGTGAACACTGAAGCTTTCTTT.

V gene TRBV4-1 combines with J gene TRBJ2-5; the D is unclear. The CDR3 sequence is 13 residues long. Trimming shortened V by 1 base and J by 1 base, and 4 bases separated the two germline ends. CDR1 and CDR2 (germline): MGHRA, YSYEKL. In nucleotides, the CDR3 is TGCGCCAGCAGCCAAGCCATCCAAGAGACCCAGTACTTC. Its protein is CASSQAIQETQYF.

This chain's CDR3 is CASSPGTGIYGYTF. As DNA, the CDR3 is TGTGCCAGCAGCCCCGGGACAGGGATCTATGGCTACACCTTC. The rearrangement uses TRBV6-5 and TRBJ1-2; 9 nucleotides align to TRBD1. Germline V gives CDR1 MNHEY, CDR2 SVGAGI. The CDR3 extends over 14 amino acids. The V and J ends lost 6 bases and 4 bases, in that order; junction bases with no gene match: 6.

V is TRBV14 and J is TRBJ1-3, with 8 positions matching TRBD1. The CDR3 length is 16 residues. Germline V gives CDR1 SGHDN, CDR2 FVKESK. The V and J ends lost 5 bases and 3 bases, in that order; junction bases with no gene match: 9. The DNA for the CDR3 is TGTGCCAGCAGCGCGCGGGACAGGTTCATTGGAAACACCATATATTTT. The encoded protein is CASSARDRFIGNTIYF.

The genes are TRBV25-1 and TRBJ1-1; a possible D gene is TRBD1 (6 bases). This CDR3 is built from 15 residues. V was shortened by 4 bases and J by 4 bases, with 16 bases between the two germline ends. CDR1 and CDR2 (germline): MGHDK, SYGVNS. CDR3 region: CASSGTPGGGTEAFF. The DNA of the CDR3 is TGTGCCAGCAGTGGGACCCCGGGGGGCGGCACTGAAGCTTTCTTT.

The chain recombines TRBV5-1 with TRBJ1-2; the D is unclear. Looked up from germline, CDR1 is SGHRS and CDR2 is YFSETQ. Trimming stripped 0 bases from V and 5 bases from J, with 11 bases between. CDR3 size: 14 residues. The CDR3 protein is CASSLEVARYGYTF. The CDR3 DNA follows: TGCGCCAGCAGCTTGGAGGTAGCAAGATATGGCTACACCTTC.

The rearrangement links TRBV15 to TRBJ1-4, with D possibly TRBD1 on 6 matching bases. Trimming shortened V by 5 bases and J by 8 bases, and 18 bases separated the two germline ends. The length of the CDR3 is 15 residues. CDR1 is LNHNV and CDR2 is YYDKDF in the germline V gene (reference sequence). CDR3 amino acids: CATSLGGQAGEKLFF. Here the CDR3 DNA reads TGTGCCACCAGCCTGGGGGGGCAGGCTGGGGAAAAACTGTTTTTT.

The V call is TRBV27, the J call TRBJ2-7, with D possibly TRBD1 on 6 matching bases. CDR3 length equals 15 residues. V shed 5 bases and J shed 3 bases, with 17 bases lying between them. Per germline, CDR1 MNHEY and CDR2 SMNVEV (reference sequence). The CDR3, as DNA: TGTGCCAGCAGTCTAAAGGCAGGGGCCTTCTACGAGCAGTACTTC. Translated: CASSLKAGAFYEQYF.

This clone was recorded only once. The chain joins TRBV7-9 to TRBJ1-4; 10 nucleotides align to TRBD1. The J segment lost 7 bases and the V segment lost 5 bases, leaving 7 bases of the junction unmatched. Germline lookup yields CDR1 SEHNR and CDR2 FQNEAQ (reference sequence). The CDR3 spans 15 residues. Written as DNA, the CDR3 is TGTGCCAGCAGCAAAGACGGGACAGGGGTTGAAAAACTGTTTTTT. Translated: CASSKDGTGVEKLFF.

The V and J genes are TRBV28 and TRBJ2-7, with TRBD1 identical over 11 bases. The length of the CDR3 is 15 residues. V shed 4 bases, J shed 5 bases, and the junction held 7 bases outside the gene matches. Germline V lookup: CDR1 MDHEN, CDR2 SYDVKM. The CDR3 DNA follows: TGTGCCAGCAGTTCTTTCGGACAGGGGGCGAACGAGCAGTACTTC. Translation: CASSSFGQGANEQYF. Combining the CDR3 with reference TRBV28 and TRBJ2-7 gives the whole variable domain DVKVTQSSRYLVKRTGEKVFLECVQDMDHENMFWYRQDPGLGLRLIYFSYDVKMKEKGDIPEGYSVSREKKERFSLILESASTNQTSMYLCASSSFGQGANEQYFGPGTRLTVT.

The genes are TRBV5-4 and TRBJ2-1; TRBD2 matches at 14 bases. Trimming took 3 bases from V and 9 from J; bases not matched to a gene: 5. The CDR3 covers 15 residues. Looked up from germline, CDR1 is SGHNT and CDR2 is YYREEE (reference sequence). The CDR3 region has the DNA TGTGCCAGCAGCTCCAGACTAGCGGGGGGGCTTGAGCAGTTCTTC. Translating gives CASSSRLAGGLEQFF.

The genes are TRBV7-2 and TRBJ1-6; no definite D call. The CDR3 consists of 15 residues. Germline CDR1 is SGHTA and CDR2 is FQGNSA. The V end lost 5 bases, the J end lost 7 bases, and 15 bases lay between the germline ends. CDR3 amino acids: CASSPRSGLNSPLHF. The CDR3 DNA reads TGTGCCAGCAGCCCCCGGAGCGGGTTAAATTCACCCCTCCACTTT.

The rearrangement uses TRBV28 and TRBJ1-1, with 9 bases that match TRBD1. Germline CDR1 and CDR2: MDHEN and SYDVKM. Trimming took 2 bases from V and 5 from J; bases not matched to a gene: 3. The CDR3 length is 14 residues. The CDR3 nucleotides are TGTGCCAGCAGTTTAGGGACAGGGCGAACTGAAGCTTTCTTT. As protein: CASSLGTGRTEAFF.

This chain uses TRBV18 with TRBJ2-1, with a weak D call TRBD2 (7 bases). This CDR3 has 16 residues. Germline V gene lookup returns CDR1 KGHSH and CDR2 LQKENI. V lost 2 bases, J lost 3 bases, and 14 bases lay in between. In DNA, the CDR3 is TGTGCCAGCTCACCAAACACGGGGGGCATCTACAATGAGCAGTTCTTC. Translation: CASSPNTGGIYNEQFF. Together with reference TRBV18 and TRBJ2-1, the CDR3 gives the full variable domain: NAGVMQNPRHLVRRRGQEARLRCSPMKGHSHVYWYRQLPEEGLKFMVYLQKENIIDESGMPKERFSAEFPKEGPSILRIQQVVRGDSAAYFCASSPNTGGIYNEQFFGPGTRLTVL.